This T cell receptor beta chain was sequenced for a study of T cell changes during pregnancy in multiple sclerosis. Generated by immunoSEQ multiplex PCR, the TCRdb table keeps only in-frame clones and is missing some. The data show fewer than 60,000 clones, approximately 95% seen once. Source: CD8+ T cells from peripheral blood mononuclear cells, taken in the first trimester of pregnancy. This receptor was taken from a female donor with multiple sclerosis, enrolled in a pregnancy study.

CDR3 amino acids: CALSMTGGHGYTF. The DNA of the CDR3 is TGTGCCTTATCGATGACAGGAGGCCATGGCTACACCTTC. V gene TRBV30 combines with J gene TRBJ1-2; TRBD1 is a possible D gene (6 bases). Germline CDR1 reads GTSNPN; CDR2 reads SVGIG (reference sequence). V dropped 7 bases and J dropped 6 bases, with 18 bases sitting between them. This CDR3 is built from 13 residues.